A selection of T cell receptor beta chains follows, all from one sample in a study of T cell responses to AZD1222 COVID-19 vaccine. Here immunoSEQ multiplex PCR was the method, and the copy in TCRdb shows in-frame clones only, minus some. The sample contains about 160,000 clones, approximately 94% of which appear only once. Sample: peripheral blood, taken 28 days after the second AZD1222 dose. Receptors originate from an adult who received the AZD1222 COVID-19 vaccine. Each CDR3 is given with its conserved first and last residue. The D gene is left open where the match is weak. A clone size is listed for some rows: how often the clone was seen (once, few, many), or a class if it is expanded.

d_call clone_size j_call v_call cdr3_nt cdr3_aa
NA few TRBJ2-3 TRBV27 TGTGCCAGCAGTCACGACTCCACAGATACGCAGTATTTT CASSHDSTDTQYF
TRBD1 NA TRBJ2-7 TRBV5-1 TGCGCCAGCAGCCCGAACACGGGACAGGGCTACGAGCAGTACTTC CASSPNTGQGYEQYF
NA NA TRBJ2-3 TRBV7-9 TGTGCCAGCACCAATAGTGCAGATACGCAGTATTTT CASTNSADTQYF
NA NA TRBJ2-3 TRBV19 TGTGCCAGTAGTATAGGTTGGGGCACAGATACGCAGTATTTT CASSIGWGTDTQYF
TRBD2 NA TRBJ2-1 TRBV9 TGTGCCAGCAGCGTCCTCACTAGCGTTGAGCAGTTCTTC CASSVLTSVEQFF
TRBD1 NA TRBJ1-1 TRBV7-9 TGTGCCAGCAGCTCAGAGGGACAGGGGAACACTGAAGCTTTCTTT CASSSEGQGNTEAFF
NA NA TRBJ1-5 TRBV11-2 TGTGCCAGCAGCCCCACCATGGGCAATCAGCCCCAGCATTTT CASSPTMGNQPQHF
TRBD1 NA TRBJ1-1 TRBV5-5 TGTGCCAGCAGCTTACAGGGGACTGAAGCTTTCTTT CASSLQGTEAFF
NA NA TRBJ1-5 TRBV4-2 TGTGCCAGCAGCCCGACAGGCGTCAATCAGCCCCAGCATTTT CASSPTGVNQPQHF
TRBD2 NA TRBJ2-2 TRBV2 TGTGCCAGCAGTCCAACTAGCGGACCCACCGGGGAGCTGTTTTTT CASSPTSGPTGELFF
NA NA TRBJ1-2 TRBV6-5 TGTGCCAGCAGTTACCTCCCCCTTGGGGCCGGAGGCTACACCTTC CASSYLPLGAGGYTF
TRBD1 NA TRBJ1-4 TRBV2 TGTGCCAGCAGTGAATCCGAAGGGGGCTCTCATGAAAAACTGTTTTTT CASSESEGGSHEKLFF
NA NA TRBJ1-6 TRBV19 TGTGCCAGTAGTGCAGGCAGCTCCTATAATTCACCCCTCCACTTT CASSAGSSYNSPLHF
TRBD2 NA TRBJ2-4 TRBV19 TGTGCCAGTAGCACTACCCGCACGGGACTAGCCTCCAAAAACATTCAGTACTTC CASSTTRTGLASKNIQYF
NA NA TRBJ2-2 TRBV18 TGTGCCAGCTCCAGAGAGGCGGGACTCGCGAACACCGGGGAGCTGTTTTTT CASSREAGLANTGELFF
NA NA TRBJ1-6 TRBV11-2 TGTGCCAGCAGCTTAACCTCCTATAATTCACCCCTCCACTTT CASSLTSYNSPLHF
TRBD1 NA TRBJ1-1 TRBV7-8 TGTGCCAGCAGCTTACAGGGGGGAGTGGACACTGAAGCTTTCTTT CASSLQGGVDTEAFF
NA NA TRBJ1-3 TRBV14 TGTGCCAGCAGCCAAGTCGGGGACCTCTCTGGAAACACCATATATTTT CASSQVGDLSGNTIYF
NA once TRBJ1-1 TRBV30 TGTGCCTGGAGTCGGAACGGTGGAGCTTTCTTT CAWSRNGGAFF
NA NA TRBJ1-5 TRBV25-1 TGTGCCAGCAGTGAATATACGACCTATCAGCCCCAGCATTTT CASSEYTTYQPQHF
NA NA TRBJ2-1 TRBV7-8 TGTGCCAGCAGCTTGGCTAGTTTTGGGAATGAGCAGTTCTTC CASSLASFGNEQFF
NA NA TRBJ2-3 TRBV7-9 TGTGCCAGCAGCTCTGTGGCGGGGATGAGCACAGATACGCAGTATTTT CASSSVAGMSTDTQYF
NA NA TRBJ2-1 TRBV7-9 TGTGCCAGCAGCACAGACCCCAATGAGCAGTTCTTC CASSTDPNEQFF
NA NA TRBJ2-2 TRBV4-3 TGCGCCAGCAGCCAACAGGGGAAATCGAACACCGGGGAGCTGTTTTTT CASSQQGKSNTGELFF
TRBD1 NA TRBJ2-3 TRBV4-1 TGCGCCAGCAGCAAACGCAGGGGACAGGGGACTAACACAGATACGCAGTATTTT CASSKRRGQGTNTDTQYF
NA few TRBJ2-1 TRBV5-4 TGTGCCAGCAGCTTATTGGGGGGCAGGCTTGAGCAGTTCTTC CASSLLGGRLEQFF
TRBD1 NA TRBJ1-5 TRBV2 TGTGCCAGCAGCGGACAGGAGAATCAGCCCCAGCATTTT CASSGQENQPQHF
NA once TRBJ1-2 TRBV2 TGTGCCAGCACCCCGACAGATACCAACTATGGCTACACCTTC CASTPTDTNYGYTF
TRBD1 NA TRBJ1-2 TRBV7-2 TGTGCCAGCAGCCGGGGACAGCCTAACTATGGCTACACCTTC CASSRGQPNYGYTF